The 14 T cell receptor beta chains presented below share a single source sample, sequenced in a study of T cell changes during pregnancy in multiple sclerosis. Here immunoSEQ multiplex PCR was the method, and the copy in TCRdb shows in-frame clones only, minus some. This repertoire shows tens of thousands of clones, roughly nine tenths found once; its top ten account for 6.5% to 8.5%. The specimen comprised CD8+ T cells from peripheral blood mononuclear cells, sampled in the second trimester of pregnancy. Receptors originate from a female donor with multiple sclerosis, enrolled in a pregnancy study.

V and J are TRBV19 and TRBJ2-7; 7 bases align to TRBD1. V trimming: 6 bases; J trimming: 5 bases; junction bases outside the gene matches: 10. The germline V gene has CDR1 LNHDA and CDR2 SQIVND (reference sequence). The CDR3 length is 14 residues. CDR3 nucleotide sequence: TGTGCCAGTAGGACAGGGTGGGAATCCGACGAGCAGTACTTC. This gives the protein CASRTGWESDEQYF.

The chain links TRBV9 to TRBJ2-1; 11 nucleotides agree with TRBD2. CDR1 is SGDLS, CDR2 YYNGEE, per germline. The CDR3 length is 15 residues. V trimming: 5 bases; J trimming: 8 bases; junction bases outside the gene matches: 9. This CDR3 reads CASSLAGGLGDEQFF. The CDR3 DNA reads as TGTGCCAGCAGTCTAGCGGGAGGTCTCGGCGATGAGCAGTTCTTC.

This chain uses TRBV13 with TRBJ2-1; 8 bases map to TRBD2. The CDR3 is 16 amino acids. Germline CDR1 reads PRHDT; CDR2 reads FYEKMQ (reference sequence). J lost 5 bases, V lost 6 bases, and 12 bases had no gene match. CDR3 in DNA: TGTGCCAGCAGTTCACGGGGGGGAGGGCATAACAATGAGCAGTTCTTC. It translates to CASSSRGGGHNNEQFF.

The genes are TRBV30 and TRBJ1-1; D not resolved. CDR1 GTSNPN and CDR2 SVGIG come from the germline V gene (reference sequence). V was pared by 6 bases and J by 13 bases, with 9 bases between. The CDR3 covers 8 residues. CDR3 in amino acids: CACPGVFF. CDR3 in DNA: TGTGCCTGCCCGGGAGTTTTCTTT.

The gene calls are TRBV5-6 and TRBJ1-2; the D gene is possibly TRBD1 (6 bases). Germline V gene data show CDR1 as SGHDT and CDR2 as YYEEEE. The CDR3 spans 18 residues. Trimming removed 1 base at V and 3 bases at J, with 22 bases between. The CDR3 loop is CASSLRDIELPQDYGYTF. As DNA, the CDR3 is TGTGCCAGCAGCTTGCGGGACATAGAATTACCCCAGGACTATGGCTACACCTTC.

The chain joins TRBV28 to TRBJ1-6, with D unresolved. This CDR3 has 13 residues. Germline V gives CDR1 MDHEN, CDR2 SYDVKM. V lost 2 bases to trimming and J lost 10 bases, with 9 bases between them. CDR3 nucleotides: TGTGCCAGCAGTTTACGTACACCCTCACCCCTCCACTTT. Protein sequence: CASSLRTPSPLHF.

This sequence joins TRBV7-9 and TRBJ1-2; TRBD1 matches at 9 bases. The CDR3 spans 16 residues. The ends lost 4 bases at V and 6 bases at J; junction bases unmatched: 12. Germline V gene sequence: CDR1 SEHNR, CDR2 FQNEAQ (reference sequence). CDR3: CASSSDRDRVVNGYTF. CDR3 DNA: TGTGCCAGCAGCTCAGACCGGGACAGGGTTGTCAATGGCTACACCTTC.

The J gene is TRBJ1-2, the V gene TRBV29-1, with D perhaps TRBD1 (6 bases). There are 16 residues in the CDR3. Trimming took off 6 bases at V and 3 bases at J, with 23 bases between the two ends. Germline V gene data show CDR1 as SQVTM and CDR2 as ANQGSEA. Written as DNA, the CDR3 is TGCAGCGTCCTGGGACACGGAATACCGGCGGACTATGGCTACACCTTC. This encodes CSVLGHGIPADYGYTF.

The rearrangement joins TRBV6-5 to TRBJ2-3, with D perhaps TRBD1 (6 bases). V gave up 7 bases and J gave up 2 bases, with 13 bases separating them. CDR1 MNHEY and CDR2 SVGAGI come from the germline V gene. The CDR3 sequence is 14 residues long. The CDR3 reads CASTRTAFTDTQYF. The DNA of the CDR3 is TGTGCCAGCACCCGGACAGCCTTCACAGATACGCAGTATTTT.

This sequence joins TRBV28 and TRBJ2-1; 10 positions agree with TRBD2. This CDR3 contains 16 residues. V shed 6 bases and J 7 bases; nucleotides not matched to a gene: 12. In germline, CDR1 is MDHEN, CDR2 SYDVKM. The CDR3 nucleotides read TGTGCCAGCAGGGTAGCGGGAGGTCTTTTGGAGAATGAGCAGTTCTTC. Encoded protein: CASRVAGGLLENEQFF.

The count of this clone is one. CDR3: CASSLTGIENEQFF. The CDR3 DNA is TGTGCCAGCAGCTTGACAGGGATCGAGAATGAGCAGTTCTTC. The chain couples TRBV13 to TRBJ2-1; 7 bases line up with TRBD1. The CDR3 has 14 residues. Germline loops: CDR1 PRHDT, CDR2 FYEKMQ (reference sequence). The V segment lost 3 bases and the J segment 7 bases; nucleotides outside the gene matches: 6.

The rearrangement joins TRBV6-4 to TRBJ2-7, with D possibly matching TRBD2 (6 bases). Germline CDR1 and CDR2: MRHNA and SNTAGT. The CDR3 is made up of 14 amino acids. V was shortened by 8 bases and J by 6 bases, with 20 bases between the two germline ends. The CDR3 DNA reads TGTGCCAGCGGCGGGACTCAAGGGAATGGCGAGCAGTACTTC. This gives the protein CASGGTQGNGEQYF.

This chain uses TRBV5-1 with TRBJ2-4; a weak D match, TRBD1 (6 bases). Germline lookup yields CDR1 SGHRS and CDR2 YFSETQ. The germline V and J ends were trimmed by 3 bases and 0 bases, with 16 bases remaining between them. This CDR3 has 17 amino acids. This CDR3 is CASSSSQGSLAKNIQYF. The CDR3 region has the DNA TGCGCCAGCAGCTCGTCCCAGGGGTCCCTAGCCAAAAACATTCAGTACTTC.

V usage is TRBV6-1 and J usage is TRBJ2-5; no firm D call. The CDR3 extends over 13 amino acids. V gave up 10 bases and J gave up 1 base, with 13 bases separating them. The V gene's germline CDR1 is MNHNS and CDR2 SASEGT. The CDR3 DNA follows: TGTGCCAACTCGGGTCCTCTCCAAGAGACCCAGTACTTC. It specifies CANSGPLQETQYF.